This TCR beta chain was documented in a study of OX40 agonist ivuxolimab in advanced cancers. Study as a whole: Intravenous ivuxolimab at 0.01 to 10 mg/kg was given to patients every 2 weeks. The dose-escalation cohort was over 65% male, with a mean age of 60 years, ranging about 23 to 79.

Blood sampling was done at baseline, cycle 4 day 1, and cycle 7 day 1. Study-wide findings and caveats: A proportion of nonresponders additionally exhibited low normalized T-cell clonal expansion.

TCRdb's copy holds only in-frame clones and misses some; the assay was immunoSEQ multiplex PCR. The table lists approximately 73,000 clones, 85% to 90% of them singletons. Details on this clone: Its target is unknown.

The CDR3 has 13 amino acids. V was shortened by 6 bases and J by 4 bases, with 12 bases between the two germline ends. In germline, CDR1 is MNHNY, CDR2 SVGAGI (reference sequence). The sequencing used CD4+ or CD8+ T cells sorted from blood, collected in a trial of the OX40 agonist ivuxolimab. This chain connects TRBV6-6 to TRBJ2-5; D possibly corresponds to TRBD1 (8 bases). The sequence was obtained from an adult with an advanced solid tumor such as melanoma, head and neck, liver or kidney cancer. CDR3 region: CASSYRGGETQYF. The DNA of the CDR3 is TGTGCCAGCAGCTACAGGGGGGGAGAGACCCAGTACTTC.